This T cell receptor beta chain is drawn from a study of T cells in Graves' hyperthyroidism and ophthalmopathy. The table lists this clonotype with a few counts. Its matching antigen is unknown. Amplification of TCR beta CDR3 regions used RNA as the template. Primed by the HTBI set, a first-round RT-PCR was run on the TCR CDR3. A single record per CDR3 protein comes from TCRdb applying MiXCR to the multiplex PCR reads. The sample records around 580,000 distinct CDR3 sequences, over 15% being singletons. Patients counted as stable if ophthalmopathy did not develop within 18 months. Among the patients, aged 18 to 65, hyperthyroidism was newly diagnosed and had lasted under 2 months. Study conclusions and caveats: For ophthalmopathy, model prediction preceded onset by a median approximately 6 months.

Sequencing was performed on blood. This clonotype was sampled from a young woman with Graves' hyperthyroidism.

Here the CDR3 DNA reads TGCAGCGTTGATTCTGGGGGCGCGGGGGGTACCGGGGAGCTGTTTTTT. This encodes CSVDSGGAGGTGELFF. V is TRBV29-1 and J is TRBJ2-2; 8 bases align to TRBD2. Germline CDR1 reads SQVTM; CDR2 reads ANQGSEA. This CDR3 has 16 residues. The trim removed 3 bases at V and 5 bases at J, leaving 11 bases unmatched.